A single sample gave rise to the 12 T cell receptor beta chains below, sequenced in a study of CD8 T cells in Susac syndrome. cDNA came from roughly 0.53 to 1 ug RNA primed by random hexamers. TCRdb re-called the immunoSEQ multiplex PCR reads through MiXCR, storing one row per CDR3 protein. The sample has 170,000 or so distinct CDR3 sequences, 95% to 97% seen once; the top ten hold around 0.12%. The sequencing sample was made of CD4+ T cells from PBMCs. These receptor sequences come from a human donor with Susac syndrome.

The chain couples TRBV25-1 to TRBJ2-3; 10 nucleotides agree with TRBD2. CDR1 and CDR2 (germline): MGHDK, SYGVNS. This CDR3 region has 16 residues. V lost 5 bases and J lost 1; bases outside the gene matches: 6. This CDR3 is CASSSSGTSGTDTQYF. CDR3 bases: TGTGCCAGCAGTTCCTCCGGGACTAGCGGCACAGATACGCAGTATTTT.

The genes are TRBV7-6 and TRBJ2-5; TRBD2 matches 9 bases. The CDR3 covers 14 residues. Germline CDR1 SGHVS, CDR2 FNYEAQ. This CDR3 is CASGTSGSGETQYF. The CDR3 DNA reads as TGTGCTTCCGGAACTAGCGGGTCAGGGGAGACCCAGTACTTC.

The rearrangement links TRBV30 to TRBJ1-1; 7 nucleotides line up with TRBD1. The germline gives CDR1 GTSNPN, CDR2 SVGIG (reference sequence). V lost 4 bases to trimming and J lost 1 base; unmatched junction nucleotides: 9. The CDR3 contains 15 residues. The CDR3 sequence is CAWTPPGQWNTEAFF. The CDR3 bases are TGTGCCTGGACCCCGCCGGGACAGTGGAACACTGAAGCTTTCTTT.

DNA for the CDR3: TGTGCCAGCAGTGTTGGGGACAGAGGGTACGAGCAGTACGTC. It yields the protein CASSVGDRGYEQYV. The V gene is TRBV6-4, the J gene TRBJ2-7; TRBD1 aligns across 7 bases. The length of the CDR3 is 14 residues. The V gene end was trimmed by 4 bases and the J gene end by 4 bases; junction bases not matched to a gene: 7. Germline V gives CDR1 MRHNA, CDR2 SNTAGT.

CDR3 protein: CASSVRGRSYTF. DNA for the CDR3: TGTGCCAGCTCCGTCAGGGGCAGGTCGTACACCTTC. The V gene is TRBV6-1, the J gene TRBJ1-2; D is possibly TRBD1 (6 bases). The germline V gene has CDR1 MNHNS and CDR2 SASEGT. The V end lost 8 bases, the J end lost 11 bases, and 18 bases lay between the germline ends. CDR3 length equals 12 residues.

The V call is TRBV5-4, the J call TRBJ1-6, with D perhaps TRBD1 (6 bases). V dropped 4 bases and J dropped 2 bases, with 10 bases sitting between them. Looked up from germline, CDR1 is SGHNT and CDR2 is YYREEE (reference sequence). This CDR3 has 15 amino acids. In DNA form, the CDR3 reads TGTGCCAGCAGCCGCAGGGGAACCTATAATTCACCCCTCCACTTT. Amino acid sequence: CASSRRGTYNSPLHF. Full variable domain (outside the CDR3, taken from reference TRBV5-4 and TRBJ1-6): ETGVTQSPTHLIKTRGQQVTLRCSSQSGHNTVSWYQQALGQGPQFIFQYYREEENGRGNFPPRFSGLQFPNYSSELNVNALELDDSALYLCASSRRGTYNSPLHFGNGTRLTVT.

This chain connects TRBV29-1 to TRBJ2-3, with TRBD1 matching over 8 bases. The CDR3 covers 16 residues. V dropped 5 bases and J dropped 1; count of bases not matched to a gene: 11. The V gene's germline CDR1 is SQVTM and CDR2 ANQGSEA. The CDR3 DNA reads TGCAGCGTTAATTCTAGGACAGGGTTGCGCACAGATACGCAGTATTTT. This sequence encodes CSVNSRTGLRTDTQYF.

The chain couples TRBV12-3 or TRBV12-4 to TRBJ1-1, with D unresolved. The CDR3 covers 14 residues. Deletions cut 6 bases from V and 2 bases from J, with 13 bases between. Here the CDR3 DNA reads TGTGCCAGCAGGCCCCCCTACAGCAACACTGAAGCTTTCTTT. This codes for CASRPPYSNTEAFF.

This chain connects TRBV7-9 to TRBJ2-7; D is unresolved. Trimming took off 1 base at V and 0 bases at J, with 13 bases between the two ends. The germline CDR1 and CDR2 sequences are SEHNR and FQNEAQ (reference sequence). The CDR3 loop spans 16 amino acids. The CDR3 is CASSLDRYGSSYEQYF. The CDR3 coding sequence is TGTGCCAGCAGCTTAGATCGGTACGGCTCCTCCTACGAGCAGTACTTC.

This clonotype was seen just once. V gene TRBV27 combines with J gene TRBJ2-6, with no clear D. From germline, CDR1 is MNHEY and CDR2 SMNVEV (reference sequence). This CDR3 is 13 amino acids long. Trimming cost V 6 bases and J 3 bases, with 6 bases left between them. CDR3 sequence reads: CASREGGANVLTF. The DNA for the CDR3 is TGTGCCAGCAGGGAAGGTGGGGCCAACGTCCTGACTTTC.

The chain combines TRBV19 with TRBJ2-5; no clear D gene. The CDR3 is made up of 13 amino acids. With 5 bases removed from V and 0 bases from J, the gap between germline ends came to 7 bases. In germline, CDR1 is LNHDA, CDR2 SQIVND (reference sequence). CDR3 residues: CASSEADQETQYF. For the CDR3, the DNA is TGTGCCAGTAGTGAGGCAGACCAAGAGACCCAGTACTTC.

The V gene is TRBV11-2, the J gene TRBJ2-7; D may be TRBD2 (6 bases). The V gene's germline CDR1 is SGHAT and CDR2 FQNNGV. Trimming shortened V by 6 bases and J by 5 bases, and 17 bases separated the two germline ends. The CDR3 is 14 residues long. The DNA for the CDR3 is TGTGCCAGCAGAAGAGCCGGGACTGTTAACGAGCAGTACGTC. Translating it yields CASRRAGTVNEQYV.